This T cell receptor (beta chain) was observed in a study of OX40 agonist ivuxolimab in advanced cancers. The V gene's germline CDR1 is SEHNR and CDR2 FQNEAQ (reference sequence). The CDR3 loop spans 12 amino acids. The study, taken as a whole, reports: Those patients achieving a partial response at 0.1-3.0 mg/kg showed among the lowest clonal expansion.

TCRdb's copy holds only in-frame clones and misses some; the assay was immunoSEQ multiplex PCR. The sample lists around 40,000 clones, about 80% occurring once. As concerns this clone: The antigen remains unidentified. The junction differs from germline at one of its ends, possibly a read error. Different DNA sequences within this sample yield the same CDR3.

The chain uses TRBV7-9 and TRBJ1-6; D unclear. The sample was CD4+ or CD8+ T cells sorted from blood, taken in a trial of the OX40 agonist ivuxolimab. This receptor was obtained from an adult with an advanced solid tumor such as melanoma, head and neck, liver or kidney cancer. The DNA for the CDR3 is TGCGCCAGCAGCCCCTCTAATTCACCCCTCCACTTT. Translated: CASSPSNSPLHF.